What follows are 2 T cell receptor beta chains derived from one specimen sequenced in a study of neoadjuvant anti-PD-1 for oral cavity cancer (dated by TCRdb to the early 2020s). Libraries were constructed by the immunoSEQ multiplex PCR assay. The table comes from immuneACCESS by way of TCRdb, which keeps in-frame sequences with V and J called. Part of the clones is missing from these tables; in studies checked, under half for an unresolved V gene and the rest for unknown reasons. For this sample there are 15,000 to 20,000 clones; less than 80% appear just once. The top ten clones comprise about 2.5% of the sample. What the time point label conveys for this sample: before neoadjuvant nivolumab. The sequencing here drew on PBMCs, taken before nivolumab (anti-PD-1) treatment. The receptor set was obtained from a person aged 35-79 years with oral cavity squamous cell carcinoma.

This clone has more than one count but fewer than ten. The V and J genes are TRBV6-5 and TRBJ1-1; weak D call: TRBD1 (6 bases). The CDR3 spans 14 residues. Trimming stripped 6 bases from V and 5 bases from J, with 16 bases between. CDR1 MNHEY and CDR2 SVGAGI come from the germline V gene. The CDR3 nucleotides read TGTGCCAGCAGCTACCACAGGGAGGGGACTGAAGCTTTCTTT. This sequence encodes CASSYHREGTEAFF.

The rearrangement links TRBV4-2 to TRBJ1-2; 7 nucleotides agree with TRBD1. The V and J ends lost 2 bases and 4 bases, in that order; junction bases with no gene match: 10. The length of the CDR3 is 16 residues. Germline V CDR1 and CDR2: LGHNA, YNFKEQ. CDR3 sequence reads: CASSQLPGDSIYGYTF. In nucleotides, the CDR3 is TGTGCCAGCAGCCAACTCCCCGGGGACAGCATCTATGGCTACACCTTC.